This passage covers 15 T cell receptor beta chains from one sample sequenced in a study of cytomegalovirus exposure and HLA in healthy donors. Vbeta (60) and Jbeta (13) primers were used in the PCR. Sequenced by immunoSEQ multiplex PCR; TCRdb stores in-frame clones only, minus some. The data hold tens of thousands of clones, with 72% observed a single time. Sequencing was performed on PBMCs. These receptors were collected from a man between 60 and 75 years old in good health and CMV-seropositive.

This chain uses TRBV29-1 with TRBJ2-1; 7 bases line up with TRBD2. Germline V gene lookup returns CDR1 SQVTM and CDR2 ANQGSEA. V gave up 0 bases and J gave up 4 bases; unmatched junction bases: 3. The CDR3 length is 14 residues. In DNA form, the CDR3 reads TGCAGCGTTGAAGAAAGCGGGGCTTACAATGAGCAGTTCTTC. As protein: CSVEESGAYNEQFF.

The rearrangement uses TRBV11-2 and TRBJ2-1; D gene uncertain. V was pared by 3 bases and J by 8 bases, with 14 bases between. The germline V gene has CDR1 SGHAT and CDR2 FQNNGV. This CDR3 region has 14 residues. As DNA, the CDR3 is TGTGCCAGCAGCTTCCTCGCGGCGTTTGATGAGCAGTTCTTC. This sequence encodes CASSFLAAFDEQFF.

The V call is TRBV13, the J call TRBJ2-3; D possibly corresponds to TRBD2 (5 bases). The CDR3 is 17 amino acids. The ends were cut back, 2 bases at V and 2 bases at J, with 17 bases in the middle. CDR1 and CDR2 (germline): PRHDT, FYEKMQ (reference sequence). The DNA of the CDR3 is TGTGCCAGCAGCTTATGGGCAGCGGATAACCTCACAGATACGCAGTATTTT. It codes for CASSLWAADNLTDTQYF. The full variable domain, in which reference TRBV13 and TRBJ2-3 provide the parts outside the CDR3, is AAGVIQSPRHLIKEKRETATLKCYPIPRHDTVYWYQQGPGQDPQFLISFYEKMQSDKGSIPDRFSAQQFSDYHSELNMSSLELGDSALYFCASSLWAADNLTDTQYFGPGTRLTVL.

This rearrangement joins TRBV2 to TRBJ1-6; 7 nucleotides align to TRBD1. Germline V gene sequence: CDR1 SNHLY, CDR2 FYNNEI. This CDR3 is built from 15 residues. V dropped 4 bases and J dropped 9; count of bases not matched to a gene: 9. CDR3 nucleotides: TGTGCCAGCAGTGGACAGACAGGGAACGGTTCACCCCTCCACTTT. Its translation: CASSGQTGNGSPLHF. The full variable domain, in which reference TRBV2 and TRBJ1-6 provide the parts outside the CDR3, is EPEVTQTPSHQVTQMGQEVILRCVPISNHLYFYWYRQILGQKVEFLVSFYNNEISEKSEIFDDQFSVERPDGSNFTLKIRSTKLEDSAMYFCASSGQTGNGSPLHFGNGTRLTVT.

The chain joins TRBV7-9 to TRBJ2-5; D not certain. This CDR3 has 14 amino acids. In germline, CDR1 is SEHNR, CDR2 FQNEAQ (reference sequence). V gave up 4 bases and J gave up 1 base, with 10 bases separating them. This CDR3 is CASSSYSTQETQYF. CDR3 in DNA: TGTGCCAGCAGCTCATACAGTACCCAAGAGACCCAGTACTTC.

The table lists this clone with a few counts. This chain connects TRBV6-1 to TRBJ2-5; maybe TRBD1 (5 bases). Germline CDR1 reads MNHNS; CDR2 reads SASEGT. The CDR3 runs 15 residues. V lost 3 bases and J lost 2, with 13 bases in between. The CDR3 is CASSEGPGRQETQYF. The CDR3, as DNA: TGTGCCAGCAGTGAGGGGCCAGGTCGGCAAGAGACCCAGTACTTC.

The chain recombines TRBV6-6 with TRBJ2-7, with D hard to call. CDR1 and CDR2 from the germline V gene are MNHNY and SVGAGI (reference sequence). The CDR3 runs to 12 residues. Trimming shortened V by 0 bases and J by 6 bases, and 6 bases separated the two germline ends. The CDR3 nucleotides read TGTGCCAGCAGTTACTCGAGTAGCGAGCAGTACTTC. As protein: CASSYSSSEQYF.

This clone has just one count. The chain links TRBV7-9 to TRBJ2-5; TRBD2 matches at 10 bases. The germline gives CDR1 SEHNR, CDR2 FQNEAQ (reference sequence). This CDR3 has 15 residues. J gave up 5 bases and V 1 base, and 4 bases lay outside the gene matches. The CDR3 region has the DNA TGTGCCAGCAGCTTAGGGACTAGCGGTTATGAGACCCAGTACTTC. Protein: CASSLGTSGYETQYF.

DNA for the CDR3: TGCAGCGGCAAGGGGGGGAATGTTGATACGCAGTATTTT. Its translation: CSGKGGNVDTQYF. V gene TRBV29-1 combines with J gene TRBJ2-3, with D perhaps TRBD2 (7 bases). The germline gives CDR1 SQVTM, CDR2 ANQGSEA. This CDR3 is built from 13 residues. The V end lost 7 bases, the J end lost 6 bases, and 17 bases lay between the germline ends.

The gene calls are TRBV6-1 and TRBJ2-7, with 8 bases matching TRBD2. V shed 4 bases, J shed 5 bases, and the junction held 10 bases outside the gene matches. Germline lookup yields CDR1 MNHNS and CDR2 SASEGT. The CDR3 runs 15 residues. The chain's CDR3 is CASSGGPGLGHEQYF. The DNA for the CDR3 is TGTGCCAGCAGTGGGGGGCCGGGACTAGGGCACGAGCAGTACTTC.

This clone was seen a handful of times. The V call is TRBV2, the J call TRBJ2-3, with 7 bases aligning to TRBD1. The CDR3 consists of 14 residues. The V gene's germline CDR1 is SNHLY and CDR2 FYNNEI. V dropped 1 base and J dropped 5; count of bases not matched to a gene: 3. The CDR3 is CASSEEGAVDTQYF. Written as DNA, the CDR3 is TGTGCCAGCAGTGAAGAGGGGGCCGTAGATACGCAGTATTTT.

The rearrangement joins TRBV27 to TRBJ1-6; the match to TRBD1 covers 7 bases. Germline loops: CDR1 MNHEY, CDR2 SMNVEV (reference sequence). The trim removed 5 bases at V and 5 bases at J, leaving 6 bases unmatched. CDR3 size: 15 residues. DNA for the CDR3: TGTGCCAGCAGTCAACGACAGGGTGATAATTCACCCCTCCACTTT. It specifies CASSQRQGDNSPLHF.

V is TRBV7-9 and J is TRBJ1-2; no reliable D call. V was clipped by 2 bases and J by 4 bases, with 5 bases between them. The CDR3 contains 12 residues. Per the germline V gene, CDR1 is SEHNR and CDR2 is FQNEAQ (reference sequence). The CDR3 DNA reads TGTGCCAGCAGCTTATCCGTCTATGGCTACACCTTC. As protein: CASSLSVYGYTF.

The rearrangement joins TRBV6-6 to TRBJ1-5; D is ambiguous. The germline V gene encodes CDR1 MNHNY and CDR2 SVGAGI (reference sequence). Trimming removed 4 bases from V and 1 base from J, with 5 bases in between. This CDR3 contains 13 residues. The CDR3 region has the DNA TGTGCCAGCAGTTCCGTAAGCAATCAGCCCCAGCATTTT. Residues: CASSSVSNQPQHF.

This chain connects TRBV19 to TRBJ1-4; 10 nucleotides line up with TRBD1. V lost 3 bases to trimming and J lost 3 bases; unmatched junction nucleotides: 1. CDR1 and CDR2 from the germline V gene are LNHDA and SQIVND (reference sequence). The CDR3 has 15 residues. CDR3 DNA: TGTGCCAGTAGTATGGGGACAGGGGCTAATGAAAAACTGTTTTTT. Its translation: CASSMGTGANEKLFF.